Shown below are 18 T cell receptor beta chains from a single sample sequenced in a study of regulatory T cells in long-lasting Graves disease. With iRepertoire HTBI primers and Arm-PCR of CDR3 regions, TCR beta libraries were built. MiXCR, run by TCRdb on the multiplex PCR reads, gives a single entry per CDR3 protein. Counted here are 500,000 to 700,000 distinct CDR3 sequences, roughly 30% occurring once; the ten biggest clones make up 42%. The time point here: persistent/refractory GD, antithyroid drugs over 5 years with positive TRAb. After RNA was extracted from PBMCs, the TCR library was made from it. The sequenced sample was peripheral blood mononuclear cells (PBMCs), obtained when the disease was refractory, from a patient treated with antithyroid drugs. These receptors were collected from a female donor with Graves disease.

This chain joins TRBV30 and TRBJ1-5; the match to TRBD1 covers 7 bases. CDR1 is GTSNPN, CDR2 SVGIG, per germline (reference sequence). There are 13 residues in the CDR3. V trimming: 0 bases; J trimming: 6 bases; junction bases outside the gene matches: 2. For the CDR3, the DNA is TGTGCCTGGAGTGTCAGGGGGGGTCAGCCCCAGCATTTT. Its translation: CAWSVRGGQPQHF.

The chain uses TRBV6-1 and TRBJ1-2; D is perhaps TRBD1 (6 bases). This CDR3 comprises 12 residues. CDR1 is MNHNS and CDR2 is SASEGT in the germline V gene. Trimming cost V 8 bases and J 3 bases, with 10 bases left between them. The chain's CDR3 is CASRTGYYGYTF. Here the CDR3 DNA reads TGTGCCAGCCGCACAGGGTACTATGGCTACACCTTC.

There are many counts of this clonotype. The chain joins TRBV7-3 to TRBJ1-4; 8 nucleotides agree with TRBD1. The junction had 8 bases not matched to a gene; V was cut back by 6 bases and J by 2 bases. CDR1 is SGHTA, CDR2 FQGTGA, per germline. There are 16 residues in the CDR3. Written as DNA, the CDR3 is TGTGCCAGCAGTCTCAATGGACAGGGTACTAATGAAAAACTGTTTTTT. This codes for CASSLNGQGTNEKLFF.

The chain carries TRBV5-1 and TRBJ1-1, with D perhaps matching TRBD1 (5 bases). The CDR3 contains 15 residues. Looked up from germline, CDR1 is SGHRS and CDR2 is YFSETQ. V lost 2 bases, J lost 1 base, and 12 bases lay in between. CDR3 sequence reads: CASSLYSGGNTEAFF. The CDR3 nucleotides are TGCGCCAGCAGCTTATATAGTGGGGGGAACACTGAAGCTTTCTTT. Filled out from reference TRBV5-1 and TRBJ1-1, the complete variable domain reads KAGVTQTPRYLIKTRGQQVTLSCSPISGHRSVSWYQQTPGQGLQFLFEYFSETQRNKGNFPGRFSGRQFSNSRSEMNVSTLELGDSALYLCASSLYSGGNTEAFFGQGTRLTVV.

This rearrangement joins TRBV19 to TRBJ2-2; the D is unclear. Between the trimmed V and J ends, which lost 7 bases and 6 bases, there was a span of 9 bases. The CDR3 is 12 amino acids. Per germline, CDR1 LNHDA and CDR2 SQIVND (reference sequence). The CDR3 reads CASTGRAGELFF. Written as DNA, the CDR3 is TGTGCCAGTACAGGAAGGGCCGGGGAGCTGTTTTTT.

The J gene is TRBJ1-1, the V gene TRBV9, with D possibly TRBD1 on 6 matching bases. V shed 4 bases and J shed 5 bases, with 15 bases lying between them. Germline V gives CDR1 SGDLS, CDR2 YYNGEE. The CDR3 totals 14 residues. In DNA form, the CDR3 reads TGTGCCAGCAGCCCCATGGGGGGCGGGACTGAAGCTTTCTTT. It specifies CASSPMGGGTEAFF.

There are many counts of this clonotype. CDR3 amino acids: CASSWGLGGYTF. Here the CDR3 DNA reads TGTGCCAGCAGTTGGGGGCTGGGGGGCTACACCTTC. The genes are TRBV12-3 or TRBV12-4 and TRBJ1-2; the D gene is possibly TRBD1 (6 bases). The CDR3 consists of 12 residues. Trimming left V 4 bases short and J 8 bases short, with 11 bases between.

This clonotype was observed a handful of times. The rearrangement uses TRBV2 and TRBJ2-2; tentatively, D is TRBD2 (7 bases). CDR1 is SNHLY and CDR2 is FYNNEI in the germline V gene. This CDR3 region has 18 residues. Between the trimmed V and J ends, which lost 6 bases and 5 bases, there was a span of 25 bases. The DNA for the CDR3 is TGTGCCAGCAGCGACCGGGGGGCTCCCGCCAGGAGGACCGGGGAGCTGTTTTTT. Residues: CASSDRGAPARRTGELFF.

A remark on this clonotype: This clone may be a read error of a much larger clone one base away. The conserved closing phenylalanine or tryptophan is absent in this CDR3, likely reflecting a read error. The chain combines TRBV12-3 or TRBV12-4 with TRBJ2-5, with D hard to call. The CDR3 runs to 14 residues. Trimming took off 2 bases at V and 0 bases at J, with 7 bases between the two ends. As DNA, the CDR3 is TGTGCCAGCAGTTTATACCAGTACCAAGAGACCCAGTACCTC. Translated, it gives CASSLYQYQETQYL.

The chain's CDR3 is CAAGDRYNSPLHF. The CDR3 coding sequence is TGTGCCGCAGGGGACAGATATAATTCACCCCTCCACTTT. This rearrangement joins TRBV6-1 to TRBJ1-6; 7 bases are shared with TRBD1. V was pared by 11 bases and J by 4 bases, with 5 bases of the junction left unmatched. The CDR3 runs to 13 residues. Germline V lookup: CDR1 MNHNS, CDR2 SASEGT.

This clonotype is a singleton in its sample. The CDR3 nucleotides read TGTGCCATCAGGACAGAGCCGGCGGGCTACACCTTC. It translates to CAIRTEPAGYTF. The chain has TRBV10-3 and TRBJ1-2; a weak D match, TRBD1 (5 bases). V shed 6 bases and J shed 8 bases, with 13 bases lying between them. The germline V gene encodes CDR1 ENHRY and CDR2 SYGVKD. The CDR3 contains 12 residues.

The J gene is TRBJ1-1, the V gene TRBV18; tentatively, D is TRBD1 (6 bases). Trimming pared 6 bases from V and 5 bases from J, leaving 19 bases between. The CDR3 spans 15 residues. CDR1 and CDR2 (germline): KGHSH, LQKENI. The CDR3 loop is CASSLTRDTSTEAFF. The CDR3 DNA sequence: TGTGCCAGCTCGCTGACCCGGGACACCTCTACTGAAGCTTTCTTT.

CDR3 sequence reads: CASRTSGLAVYNEQFF. The CDR3 DNA follows: TGTGCCAGCAGGACTAGCGGACTGGCGGTTTACAATGAGCAGTTCTTC. The rearrangement joins TRBV25-1 to TRBJ2-1; TRBD2 aligns across 9 bases. The V segment lost 6 bases and the J segment 4 bases; nucleotides outside the gene matches: 10. CDR3 length: 16 residues. Germline assignment: CDR1 MGHDK and CDR2 SYGVNS. Full variable domain (outside the CDR3, taken from reference TRBV25-1 and TRBJ2-1): EADIYQTPRYLVIGTGKKITLECSQTMGHDKMYWYQQDPGMELHLIHYSYGVNSTEKGDLSSESTVSRIRTEHFPLTLESARPSHTSQYLCASRTSGLAVYNEQFFGPGTRLTVL.

The chain combines TRBV19 with TRBJ1-2; no definite D call. V shed 6 bases and J shed 2 bases, with 13 bases lying between them. This CDR3 is 14 amino acids long. Per germline, CDR1 LNHDA and CDR2 SQIVND (reference sequence). In nucleotides, the CDR3 is TGTGCCAGTAGCCAGGACCTACTCAACTATGGCTACACCTTC. Its protein is CASSQDLLNYGYTF. The full variable domain, in which reference TRBV19 and TRBJ1-2 provide the parts outside the CDR3, is DGGITQSPKYLFRKEGQNVTLSCEQNLNHDAMYWYRQDPGQGLRLIYYSQIVNDFQKGDIAEGYSVSREKKESFPLTVTSAQKNPTAFYLCASSQDLLNYGYTFGSGTRLTVV.

This clonotype has at least ten counts. The chain combines TRBV11-2 with TRBJ1-4; the match to TRBD1 covers 9 bases. The germline V gene encodes CDR1 SGHAT and CDR2 FQNNGV. The CDR3 has 16 amino acids. With V trimmed by 4 bases and J by 5 bases, 8 bases remained unmatched. DNA of the CDR3: TGTGCCAGCAGCTCCTGGAGGACAGGGGTCAATGAAAAACTGTTTTTT. This codes for CASSSWRTGVNEKLFF.

The J gene is TRBJ2-1, the V gene TRBV24-1; 7 nucleotides line up with TRBD2. The V and J ends lost 6 bases and 7 bases, in that order; junction bases with no gene match: 11. The CDR3 is 15 amino acids. Germline CDR1 reads KGHDR; CDR2 reads SFDVKD. CDR3 loop: CATSLPRGSNNEQFF. The DNA for the CDR3 is TGTGCCACCAGTCTTCCCCGCGGGAGTAATAATGAGCAGTTCTTC.

In this sample, this clonotype turned up a few times. The rearrangement joins TRBV7-9 to TRBJ1-2; possibly TRBD1 for D (6 bases). Trimming pared 5 bases from V and 2 bases from J, leaving 12 bases between. CDR1 is SEHNR, CDR2 FQNEAQ, per germline (reference sequence). This CDR3 has 14 amino acids. The CDR3 DNA follows: TGTGCCAGCAGCCGATACGGACAGAACTATGGCTACACCTTC. Its protein is CASSRYGQNYGYTF.

V usage is TRBV28 and J usage is TRBJ1-5; no reliable D call. This CDR3 has 14 amino acids. V shed 3 bases and J shed 10 bases, with 16 bases lying between them. Germline CDR1 MDHEN, CDR2 SYDVKM. The CDR3 coding sequence is TGTGCCAGCAGTTTTCCCGCGACCCTTTTACCCCAGCATTTT. The encoded protein is CASSFPATLLPQHF.